The rows below give T cell receptor beta chains drawn from one sample of a study of T cells after posttransplantation cyclophosphamide. Only in-frame clones appear in the TCRdb table, and some are missing; sequencing was by immunoSEQ multiplex PCR. Of about 50,000 clones listed, 94% are singletons. Sequenced input: PBMCs. The source is a woman in her 30s in good health and a related stem cell transplant donor. CDR3s include the opening cysteine and the closing phenylalanine or tryptophan. The order of the fields is clone size, D gene, J gene, V gene, CDR3 protein, CDR3 DNA. A D gene is named only where the DNA matches it firmly. Expanded clones get a size class; other rows say once, few or many, or leave the size out.

. . TRBJ1-1 TRBV15 CATSREGRSTEAFF TGTGCCACCAGCAGAGAGGGTCGGAGCACTGAAGCTTTCTTT
. . TRBJ1-2 TRBV27 CASSLSRQGGSYTF TGTGCCAGCAGTTTATCTCGGCAGGGCGGAAGCTACACCTTC
once . TRBJ2-3 TRBV19 CASMNGGGITDTQYF TGTGCCAGTATGAACGGGGGAGGAATCACAGATACGCAGTATTTT
. . TRBJ1-1 TRBV7-3 CASSLMAGLNTEAFF TGTGCCAGCAGCTTAATGGCAGGATTGAACACTGAAGCTTTCTTT
. TRBD1 TRBJ2-2 TRBV5-4 CASGRQGVNTGELFF TGTGCCAGCGGTCGACAGGGCGTAAACACCGGGGAGCTGTTTTTT
. . TRBJ2-2 TRBV6-1 CASSASVNTGELFF TGTGCCAGCAGTGCGTCAGTTAACACCGGGGAGCTGTTTTTT
. . TRBJ1-6 TRBV5-4 CASSPNADYNSPLHF TGTGCCAGCAGCCCCAACGCAGACTATAATTCACCCCTCCACTTT
. TRBD2 TRBJ2-1 TRBV2 CASSDPSGGAYEQFF TGTGCCAGCAGTGACCCCAGCGGGGGGGCCTATGAGCAGTTCTTC
. TRBD1 TRBJ2-1 TRBV5-6 CASSLNPGQGFEQFF TGTGCCAGCAGCTTAAATCCGGGACAGGGGTTTGAGCAGTTCTTC
. TRBD2 TRBJ2-2 TRBV4-3 CASSQDWGGKNTGELFF TGCGCCAGCAGCCAAGATTGGGGAGGGAAGAACACCGGGGAGCTGTTTTTT
. . TRBJ2-3 TRBV7-2 CASSLDGYGSDTQYF TGTGCCAGCAGCTTAGACGGGTATGGGAGTGATACGCAGTATTTT
. . TRBJ1-2 TRBV5-6 CASSFARGYTF TGTGCCAGCAGCTTTGCCCGGGGCTACACCTTC
. . TRBJ1-6 TRBV10-3 CAISFQSRGNSPLHF TGTGCCATCAGTTTTCAATCTAGGGGAAATTCACCCCTCCACTTT
. TRBD1 TRBJ2-2 TRBV2 CASRQGANTGELFF TGTGCCAGTAGACAGGGAGCGAACACCGGGGAGCTGTTTTTT
. TRBD2 TRBJ2-2 TRBV28 CASTASGSNTGELFF TGTGCCAGCACAGCTAGCGGGTCGAACACCGGGGAGCTGTTTTTT
medium-sized TRBD2 TRBJ2-7 TRBV4-2 CASSQERGGSYEQYF TGTGCCAGCAGCCAAGAGCGGGGGGGCTCCTACGAGCAGTACTTC
. TRBD1 TRBJ1-1 TRBV2 CASIRGQGLAFF TGTGCCAGCATTAGGGGGCAGGGTTTGGCTTTCTTT